The present T cell receptor beta chain was sequenced within a study of cytomegalovirus exposure and HLA in healthy donors. Study background: A data release that came early held around 85 million unique TCRs from HLA-typed donors.

Study conclusions and caveats: Later work found most CMV-associated TCR beta chains apparently HLA-restricted.

With 2 bases clipped from V and 5 bases from J, the junction kept 6 bases outside the gene matches. CDR1 ENHRY and CDR2 SYGVKD come from the germline V gene. The CDR3 has 15 amino acids. Remarks on this clone: Its specificity is not known.

It was with 60 Vbeta and 13 Jbeta primers that the PCR ran. Method: immunoSEQ multiplex PCR; TCRdb's copy keeps in-frame clones and lacks some. The sample totals roughly 90,000 clones. This clonotype was obtained from a middle-aged man in good health and CMV-seropositive. Source material: PBMCs. The V call is TRBV10-3, the J call TRBJ2-7, with 10 bases matching TRBD2. The CDR3 nucleotides are TGTGCCATCAGTGAGATAAGCGGGAGGGCCGACGAGCAGTACGTC. Amino acids: CAISEISGRADEQYV.